This T cell receptor (beta chain) was found in a study of memory CD4+ T cells and cytomegalovirus serostatus (dated by TCRdb to about 2019). The study in broad terms: The cohort included some 35 healthy adults from Belgium, of whom 9 were CMV seropositive and about 25 were CMV seronegative. To replicate a published TCR-based CMV serostatus classifier, the study sequenced CD4+ memory TCRbeta repertoires from a Belgian cohort whose cytomegalovirus serostatus was known.

Genomic DNA was extracted from sorted cells with the Quick-DNA Microprep Kit. TCRbeta DNA was amplified with the immunoSEQ hsTCRbeta kit following the manufacturer's protocol. An Illumina MiSeq instrument was used to sequence the TCRbeta libraries. Turning to the authors' computational methods: Removing out-of-frame sequences left fewer than 2.5 million distinct TCRbeta sequences, an average of about 70,000 per individual. Two values were used to score each individual: the count of roughly 150 previously reported CMV-associated TCRbeta sequences and the total count of productive distinct TCRbeta sequences. A beta-binomial model was reimplemented in Python, and scikit-learn random forests with default parameters were trained on US cohort data. Classifier performance on the Belgian cohort was reported as the median AUC with percentile confidence intervals calculated over 10,000 bootstrap iterations. This immuneACCESS table, as held by TCRdb, lists in-frame sequences with V and J called but not all clones. Of the missing ones, under half trace to an unresolved V gene in checked studies; the others have no known cause. The DNA gave D and trimming, while V, J and clone size come from that table. Counted in this sample were approximately 60,000 clones; roughly 77% of them appeared once. The ten largest clones add up to more than 1% of the sample.

In regard to this clone: Its antigen remains unidentified. Base-call qualities are not available, and no considerably larger clone is one nucleotide away.

Via the germline V gene, CDR1 is MDHEN and CDR2 SYDVKM. The CDR3 numbers 19 residues from cysteine through phenylalanine. Of the read, only the CDR3 DNA is kept; its 57 bases are in frame from base 1. Ends trimmed: V by 1 base, J by 4 bases; bases unmatched to a gene: 16. The paper as a whole reports these results and caveats: Only CD4+CD45RO+ memory cells were sequenced, in contrast to the original study, which included naive and memory CD4+ and CD8+ populations. The results were interpreted as suggesting that the CMV-associated TCR signature is largely present in the CD4+ memory repertoire. CMV serostatus prediction reached a median bootstrapped AUC of approximately 0.95 with the original framework and 0.91 with a US-trained random forest. A median bootstrapped AUC of around 0.95 with a 95% CI of 0.76-1.00 was achieved on the Belgian cohort by the original-framework classifier. Of 170 or so previously reported CMV-associated TCRbeta sequences, approximately 70 appeared in the CD4+ memory repertoires, each in one to five individuals.

Single viable CD3+CD4+CD8-CD45RO+ cells were sorted as memory CD4+ T cells on a FACSAria II. CMV serostatus was assessed using a Roche Elecsys assay, by which serum IgG against CMV pp150, pp28, p38 and p52 was detected. Following thawing, total CD4+ T cells were enriched through positive selection using CD4 magnetic microbeads. The samples came from a separate study whose specific focus was interrogating the CD4+ T cell memory repertoire. Peripheral blood mononuclear cells were isolated and cryopreserved according to standard operating procedures, and serum was kept at -80 degrees C. CD3-PerCP (BW264/56), CD4-APC (RPA-T4), CD45RO-PE (UCHT1) and CD8-Pacific Orange (3B5) antibodies were used for staining, and non-viable cells were excluded with Sytox blue.

The specimen sequenced was memory CD4+ T cells from blood. The receptor's source is an adult in good health and CMV-seronegative. The V and J segments used are TRBV28 and TRBJ1-1, and TRBD1 matches 9 of the central bases. The DNA reads TGTGCCAGCAGTTTATTCGGCCGGCCTCGGGACAGGGTGGGCACTGAAGCTTTCTTT. This translates into CASSLFGRPRDRVGTEAFF. Here the CDR3 is joined to the reference TRBV28 and TRBJ1-1 genes, and the full variable domain is: DVKVTQSSRYLVKRTGEKVFLECVQDMDHENMFWYRQDPGLGLRLIYFSYDVKMKEKGDIPEGYSVSREKKERFSLILESASTNQTSMYLCASSLFGRPRDRVGTEAFFGQGTRLTVV.